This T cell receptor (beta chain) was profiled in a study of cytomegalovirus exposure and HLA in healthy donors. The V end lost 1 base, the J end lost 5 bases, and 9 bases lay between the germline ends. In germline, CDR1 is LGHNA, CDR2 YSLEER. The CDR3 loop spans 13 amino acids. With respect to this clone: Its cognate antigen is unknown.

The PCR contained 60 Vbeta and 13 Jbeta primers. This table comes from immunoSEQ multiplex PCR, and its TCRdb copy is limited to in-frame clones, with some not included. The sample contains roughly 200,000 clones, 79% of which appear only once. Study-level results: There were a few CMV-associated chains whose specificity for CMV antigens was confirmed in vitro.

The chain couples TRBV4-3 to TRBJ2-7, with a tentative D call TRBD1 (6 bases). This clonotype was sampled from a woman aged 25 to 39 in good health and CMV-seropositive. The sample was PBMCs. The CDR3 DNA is TGCGCCAGCAGCCAAGGACCAGGGGACGAGCAGTACTTC. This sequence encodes CASSQGPGDEQYF.